The T cell receptor (beta chain) described here comes from a study of blood T cells in healthy people across ages. Primed by a sample-barcoded 5' primer and a J-beta primer mix, a second PCR proceeded for roughly 6 to 12 cycles. MiXCR, applied by TCRdb to the 5' RACE reads, yields one record per CDR3 protein. The data contain over 750,000 distinct CDR3 sequences, 20% to 25% of them seen just once; the ten biggest clones take up 9.4%. Study observations and caveats: The study found more naive CD4+ cells and higher diversity in long-lived than aged donors.

This clonotype appeared once. Its cognate antigen is unknown. The sample was also reused in another study, on T cells of mothers and their children. From that report: For cDNA synthesis, the complete extracted RNA was used (1.5 ug per 15 ul).

Sequencing was performed on blood. The TCR was taken from a boy aged 5-17 years in good health.

The CDR3 sequence: CASSQVERENEQFF. DNA of the CDR3: TGCGCCAGCAGCCAAGTTGAGAGGGAGAATGAGCAGTTCTTC. The chain couples TRBV4-1 to TRBJ2-1; perhaps TRBD2 as D (5 bases). V was clipped by 1 base and J by 7 bases, with 11 bases between them. The germline CDR1 and CDR2 sequences are MGHRA and YSYEKL. This CDR3 contains 14 residues.